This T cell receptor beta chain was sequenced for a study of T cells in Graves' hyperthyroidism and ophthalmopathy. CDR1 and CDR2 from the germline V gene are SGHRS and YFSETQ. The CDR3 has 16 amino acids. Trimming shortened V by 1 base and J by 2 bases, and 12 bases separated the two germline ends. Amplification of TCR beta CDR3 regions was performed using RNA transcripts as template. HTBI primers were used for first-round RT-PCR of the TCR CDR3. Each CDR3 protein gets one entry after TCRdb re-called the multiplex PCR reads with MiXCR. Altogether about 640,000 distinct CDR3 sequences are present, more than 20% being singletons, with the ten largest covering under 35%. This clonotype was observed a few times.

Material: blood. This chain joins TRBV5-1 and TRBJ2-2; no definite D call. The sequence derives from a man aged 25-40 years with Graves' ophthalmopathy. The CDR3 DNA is TGCGCCAGCAGCTTGTCCCTAGGACCCAACACCGGGGAGCTGTTTTTT. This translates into CASSLSLGPNTGELFF.